This record concerns one T cell receptor beta chain sequence. Its antigen is undetermined. Germline V gives CDR1 DFQATT, CDR2 SNEGSKA (reference sequence). This CDR3 has 14 residues. The junction had 5 bases not matched to a gene; V was cut back by 3 bases and J by 1 base. TCRdb analysed the 5' RACE reads with MiXCR anew, one entry per CDR3 protein. Here the sample spans around 1.7 million distinct CDR3 sequences, about 31% being singletons. This specimen belongs to a study of identical twins. Study-level results: Models predicted less out-of-frame TCR alpha sharing in monozygotic twins than was found.

The rearrangement joins TRBV20-1 to TRBJ1-1; 7 bases agree with TRBD1. This receptor was identified in a newborn girl in good health. Sequencing input: cord blood. The CDR3 loop reads CSARGRTGNTEAFF. CDR3 DNA sequence: TGCAGTGCTAGGGGGAGGACAGGGAACACTGAAGCTTTCTTT.